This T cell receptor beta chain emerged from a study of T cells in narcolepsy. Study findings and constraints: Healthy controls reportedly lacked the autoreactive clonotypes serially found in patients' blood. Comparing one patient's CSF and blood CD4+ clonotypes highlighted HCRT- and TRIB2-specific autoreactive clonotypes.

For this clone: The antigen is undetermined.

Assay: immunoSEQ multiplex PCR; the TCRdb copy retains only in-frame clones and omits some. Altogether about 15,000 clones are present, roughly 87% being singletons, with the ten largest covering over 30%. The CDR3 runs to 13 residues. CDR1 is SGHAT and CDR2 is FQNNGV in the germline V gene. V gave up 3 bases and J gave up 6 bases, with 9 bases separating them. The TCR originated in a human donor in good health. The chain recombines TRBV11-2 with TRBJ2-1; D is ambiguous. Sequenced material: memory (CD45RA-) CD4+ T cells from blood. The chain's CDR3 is CASSFQVFNEQFF. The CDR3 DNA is TGTGCCAGCAGCTTCCAGGTTTTCAATGAGCAGTTCTTC.